Listed here are 6 T cell receptor beta chains from one sample, sequenced in a study of T-cell reconstitution after alpha-beta-depleted transplantation in children. The library targeted TCRbeta and was prepared with unique molecular identifiers. TCRdb re-called the PCR reads through MiXCR, storing one row per CDR3 protein. This sample carries around 440,000 distinct CDR3 sequences, about 11% of them seen once, and the ten largest clones take 2% to 2.5%. Sequenced here: PBMCs, sampled before TCRalphabeta/CD19-depleted stem cell transplant. Receptor source: a child aged 2 to 9 with inherited bone marrow failure, due to receive a stem cell transplant.

In its sample, this clonotype was seen many times. The gene calls are TRBV6-5 and TRBJ1-2; D is ambiguous. The germline CDR1 and CDR2 sequences are MNHEY and SVGAGI. The CDR3 loop spans 16 amino acids. V was clipped by 0 bases and J by 4 bases, with 15 bases between them. CDR3 bases: TGTGCCAGCAGTTACTCGCGGTTGGTCAGTACCTATGGCTACACCTTC. This encodes CASSYSRLVSTYGYTF.

The chain combines TRBV15 with TRBJ1-2, with D hard to call. This CDR3 is 15 amino acids long. The germline V gene has CDR1 LNHNV and CDR2 YYDKDF (reference sequence). V lost 0 bases and J 5 bases, leaving 13 bases between the germline ends. In nucleotides, the CDR3 is TGTGCCACCAGCAGAGATCTTGCAAGGATTTATGGCTACACCTTC. Protein product: CATSRDLARIYGYTF. The whole variable domain, filled in from reference TRBV15 and TRBJ1-2, reads DAMVIQNPRYQVTQFGKPVTLSCSQTLNHNVMYWYQQKSSQAPKLLFHYYDKDFNNEADTPDNFQSRRPNTSFCFLDIRSPGLGDTAMYLCATSRDLARIYGYTFGSGTRLTVV.

The chain couples TRBV7-9 to TRBJ2-3, with D possibly TRBD2 on 6 matching bases. Per germline, CDR1 SEHNR and CDR2 FQNEAQ (reference sequence). Trimming took off 6 bases at V and 6 bases at J, with 19 bases between the two ends. The CDR3 is 15 residues long. The CDR3 region is CASRRGLPYRDTQYF. CDR3 in DNA: TGTGCCAGCAGACGGGGACTGCCTTATCGTGATACGCAGTATTTT.

Ten or more counts support this clonotype. J is TRBJ2-7 and V is TRBV12-3 or TRBV12-4; no clear D. CDR3 size: 11 residues. Trimming cost V 4 bases and J 2 bases, with 3 bases left between them. CDR3 region: CASSWAYEQYF. For the CDR3, the DNA is TGTGCCAGCAGTTGGGCCTACGAGCAGTACTTC.

A remark on this clonotype: The germline gene is not matched at one end of the junction; a read error may be the cause. The chain's CDR3 is CASRQVPQETQYF. CDR3 DNA sequence: TGCGCCAGCCGCCAAGTTCCCCAAGAGACCCAGTACTTC. The V gene is TRBV4-3, the J gene TRBJ2-5; D is ambiguous. The germline gives CDR1 LGHNA, CDR2 YSLEER. CDR3 length equals 13 residues.

The table lists this clonotype with a few counts. The chain is built from TRBV11-2 and TRBJ2-7; 7 bases agree with TRBD1. V was pared by 6 bases and J by 3 bases, with 11 bases of the junction left unmatched. CDR3 size: 15 residues. Germline V gene lookup returns CDR1 SGHAT and CDR2 FQNNGV. The CDR3 spells CASRPLQGRNYEQYF. Here the CDR3 DNA reads TGTGCCAGCAGACCCCTACAGGGGCGCAACTACGAGCAGTACTTC.